This TCR beta chain was observed in a study of CD8 T cells in Susac syndrome. Both CD4+ and CD8+ T cells were negatively isolated, and TEMRA cells underwent FACS enrichment. Random hexamers primed reverse transcription of about 0.45 to 1 ug RNA. TCRdb called the immunoSEQ multiplex PCR reads again in MiXCR, with one record for every CDR3 protein. Of about 200,000 distinct CDR3 sequences detected, about 95% appear once; the ten largest clones hold under 0.12%. Germline CDR1 reads SQVTM; CDR2 reads ANQGSEA. Deletions cut 7 bases from V and 4 bases from J, with 19 bases between. The CDR3 spans 14 residues.

The V and J genes are TRBV29-1 and TRBJ1-2, with a weak D call TRBD1 (5 bases). The source material was CD4+ T cells from PBMCs. This receptor was taken from a human donor in good health. The CDR3 DNA follows: TGCAGCGCCACCCGTTCGGGGGGGGGCTATGGCTACACCTTC. Translation gives CSATRSGGGYGYTF.